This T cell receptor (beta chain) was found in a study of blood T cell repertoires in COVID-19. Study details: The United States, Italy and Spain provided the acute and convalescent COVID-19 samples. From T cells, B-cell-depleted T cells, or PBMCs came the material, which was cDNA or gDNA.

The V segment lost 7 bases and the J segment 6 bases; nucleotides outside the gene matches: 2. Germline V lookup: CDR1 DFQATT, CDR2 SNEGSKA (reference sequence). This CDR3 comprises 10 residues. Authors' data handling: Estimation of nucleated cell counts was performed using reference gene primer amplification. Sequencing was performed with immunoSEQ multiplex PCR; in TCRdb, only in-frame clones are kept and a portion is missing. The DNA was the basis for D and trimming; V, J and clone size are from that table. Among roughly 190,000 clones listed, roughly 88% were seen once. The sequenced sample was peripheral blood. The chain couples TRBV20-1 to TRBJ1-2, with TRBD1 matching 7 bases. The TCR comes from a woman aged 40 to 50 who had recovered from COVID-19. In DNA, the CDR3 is TGCAGTGTGGGACAGAATGGCTACACCTTC. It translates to CSVGQNGYTF.